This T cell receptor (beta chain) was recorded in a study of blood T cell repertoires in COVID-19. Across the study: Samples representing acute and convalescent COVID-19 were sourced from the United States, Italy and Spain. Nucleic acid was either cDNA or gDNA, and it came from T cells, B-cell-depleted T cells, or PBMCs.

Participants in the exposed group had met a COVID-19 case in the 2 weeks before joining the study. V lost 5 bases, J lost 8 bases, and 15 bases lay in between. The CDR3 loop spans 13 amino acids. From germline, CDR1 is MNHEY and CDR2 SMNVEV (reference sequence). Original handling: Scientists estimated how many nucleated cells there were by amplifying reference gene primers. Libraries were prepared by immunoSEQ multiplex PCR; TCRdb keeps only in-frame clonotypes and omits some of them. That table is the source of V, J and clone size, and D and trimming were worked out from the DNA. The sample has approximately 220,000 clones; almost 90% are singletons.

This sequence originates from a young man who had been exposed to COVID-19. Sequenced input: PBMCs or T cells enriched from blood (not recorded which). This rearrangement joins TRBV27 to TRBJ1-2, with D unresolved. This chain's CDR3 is CASSLGLTGGYTF. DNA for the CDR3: TGTGCCAGCAGTCTCGGACTGACTGGGGGCTACACCTTC.